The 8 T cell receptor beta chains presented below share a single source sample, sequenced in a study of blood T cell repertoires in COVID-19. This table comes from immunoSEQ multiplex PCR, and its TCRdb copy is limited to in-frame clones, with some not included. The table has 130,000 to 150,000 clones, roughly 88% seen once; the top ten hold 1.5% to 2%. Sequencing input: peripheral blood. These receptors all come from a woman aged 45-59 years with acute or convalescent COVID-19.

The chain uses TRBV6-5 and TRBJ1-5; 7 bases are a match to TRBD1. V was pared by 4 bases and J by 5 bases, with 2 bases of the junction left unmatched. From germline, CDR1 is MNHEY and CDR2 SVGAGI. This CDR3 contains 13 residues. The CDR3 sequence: CASSWDSYQPQHF. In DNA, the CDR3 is TGTGCCAGCAGTTGGGACAGTTATCAGCCCCAGCATTTT.

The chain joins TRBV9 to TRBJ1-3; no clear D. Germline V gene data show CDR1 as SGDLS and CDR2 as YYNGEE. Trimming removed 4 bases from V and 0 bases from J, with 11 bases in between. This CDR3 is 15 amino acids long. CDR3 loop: CASSSHGDSGNTIYF. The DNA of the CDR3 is TGTGCCAGCAGCTCGCACGGTGACTCTGGAAACACCATATATTTT.

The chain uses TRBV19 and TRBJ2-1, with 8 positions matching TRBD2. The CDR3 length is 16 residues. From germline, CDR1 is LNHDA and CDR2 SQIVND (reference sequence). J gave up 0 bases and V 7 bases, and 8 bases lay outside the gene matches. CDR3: CASTPAGDPSYNEQFF. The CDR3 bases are TGTGCCAGTACCCCAGCGGGAGACCCCTCCTACAATGAGCAGTTCTTC.

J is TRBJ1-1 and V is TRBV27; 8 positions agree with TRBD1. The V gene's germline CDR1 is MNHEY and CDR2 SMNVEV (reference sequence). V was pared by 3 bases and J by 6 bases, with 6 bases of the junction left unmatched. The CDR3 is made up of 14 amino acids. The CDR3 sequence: CASSFRGRGSEAFF. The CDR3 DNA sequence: TGTGCCAGCAGTTTCAGGGGGCGTGGGTCTGAAGCTTTCTTT.

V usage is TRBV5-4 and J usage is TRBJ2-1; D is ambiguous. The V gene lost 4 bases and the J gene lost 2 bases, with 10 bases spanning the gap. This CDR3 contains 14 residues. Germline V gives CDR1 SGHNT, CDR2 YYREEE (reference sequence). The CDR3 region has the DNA TGTGCCAGCAGCCTAGACGGAGCCTACAATGAGCAGTTCTTC. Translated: CASSLDGAYNEQFF.

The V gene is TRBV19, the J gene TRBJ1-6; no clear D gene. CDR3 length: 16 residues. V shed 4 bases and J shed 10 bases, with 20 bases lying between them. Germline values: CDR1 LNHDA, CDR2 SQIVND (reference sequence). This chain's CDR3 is CASSNLPGGIGSPLHF. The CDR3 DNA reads TGTGCCAGTAGTAATCTTCCTGGAGGGATAGGATCACCCCTCCACTTT.

DNA for the CDR3: TGTGCCAGCGGCCGCGGCAGCTCTGGGGCCAACGTCCTGACTTTC. This encodes CASGRGSSGANVLTF. The rearrangement joins TRBV25-1 to TRBJ2-6; D remains ambiguous. The CDR3 is 15 residues long. CDR1 and CDR2 from the germline V gene are MGHDK and SYGVNS. V lost 8 bases to trimming and J lost 0 bases, with 11 bases between them.

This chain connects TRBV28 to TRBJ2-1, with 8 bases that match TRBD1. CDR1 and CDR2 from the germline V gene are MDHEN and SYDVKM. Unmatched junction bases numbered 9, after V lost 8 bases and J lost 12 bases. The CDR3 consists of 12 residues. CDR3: CASRDRGFVQFF. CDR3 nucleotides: TGTGCCAGCCGAGACAGGGGATTTGTGCAGTTCTTC. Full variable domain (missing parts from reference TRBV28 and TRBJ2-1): DVKVTQSSRYLVKRTGEKVFLECVQDMDHENMFWYRQDPGLGLRLIYFSYDVKMKEKGDIPEGYSVSREKKERFSLILESASTNQTSMYLCASRDRGFVQFFGPGTRLTVL.